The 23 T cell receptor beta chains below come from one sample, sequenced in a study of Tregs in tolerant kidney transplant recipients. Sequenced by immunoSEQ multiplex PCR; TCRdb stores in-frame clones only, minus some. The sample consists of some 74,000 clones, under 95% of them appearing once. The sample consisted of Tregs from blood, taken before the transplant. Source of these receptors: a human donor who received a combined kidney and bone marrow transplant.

The chain's CDR3 is CASSAGLGGTGELFF. The CDR3 region has the DNA TGTGCCAGCAGCGCGGGACTAGGAGGCACCGGGGAGCTGTTTTTT. This sequence joins TRBV7-3 and TRBJ2-2, with TRBD2 matching over 8 bases. The trim removed 5 bases at V and 4 bases at J, leaving 6 bases unmatched. The germline V gene has CDR1 SGHTA and CDR2 FQGTGA. This CDR3 has 15 amino acids.

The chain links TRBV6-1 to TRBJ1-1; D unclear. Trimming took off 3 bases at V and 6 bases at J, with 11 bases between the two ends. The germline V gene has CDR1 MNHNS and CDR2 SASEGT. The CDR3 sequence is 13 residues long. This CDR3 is CASSDRGFAEAFF. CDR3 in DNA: TGTGCCAGCAGTGACCGGGGTTTCGCTGAAGCTTTCTTT.

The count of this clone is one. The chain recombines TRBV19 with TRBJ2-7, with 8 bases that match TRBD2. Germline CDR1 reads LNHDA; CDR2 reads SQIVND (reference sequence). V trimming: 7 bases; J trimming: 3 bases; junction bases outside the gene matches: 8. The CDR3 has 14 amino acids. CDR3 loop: CASKPAGGLYEQYF. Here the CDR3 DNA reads TGTGCCAGTAAGCCCGCGGGGGGCCTCTACGAGCAGTACTTC.

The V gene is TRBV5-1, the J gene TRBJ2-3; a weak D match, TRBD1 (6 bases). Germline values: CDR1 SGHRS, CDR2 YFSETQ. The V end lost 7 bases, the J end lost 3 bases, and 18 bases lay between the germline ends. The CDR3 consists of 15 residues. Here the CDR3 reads CASGYKGDGTDTQYF. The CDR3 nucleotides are TGCGCCAGCGGCTATAAGGGGGATGGGACAGATACGCAGTATTTT.

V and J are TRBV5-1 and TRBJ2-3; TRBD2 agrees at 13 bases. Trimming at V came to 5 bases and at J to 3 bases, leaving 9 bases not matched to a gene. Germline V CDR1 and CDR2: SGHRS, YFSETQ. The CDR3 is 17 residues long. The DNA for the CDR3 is TGCGCCAGCAGACGGGGGGAACTAGCGGGAGGGACAGATACGCAGTATTTT. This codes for CASRRGELAGGTDTQYF.

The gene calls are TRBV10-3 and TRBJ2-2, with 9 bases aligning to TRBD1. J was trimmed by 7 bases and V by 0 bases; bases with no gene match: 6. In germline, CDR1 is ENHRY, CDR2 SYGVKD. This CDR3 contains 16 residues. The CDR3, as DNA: TGTGCCATCAGTGAGTCCGGGACAGGGTCTTACGGGGAGCTGTTTTTT. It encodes CAISESGTGSYGELFF.

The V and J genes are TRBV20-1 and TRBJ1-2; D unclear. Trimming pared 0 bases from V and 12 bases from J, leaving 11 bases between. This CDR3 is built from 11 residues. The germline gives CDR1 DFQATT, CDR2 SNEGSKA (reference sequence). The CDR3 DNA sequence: TGCAGTGCTAGAGATAAGCCGGACCACACCTTC. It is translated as CSARDKPDHTF.

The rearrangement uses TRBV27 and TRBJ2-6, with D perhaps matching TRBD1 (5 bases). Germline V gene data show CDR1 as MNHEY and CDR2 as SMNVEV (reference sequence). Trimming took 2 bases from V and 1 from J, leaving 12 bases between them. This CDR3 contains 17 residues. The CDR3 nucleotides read TGTGCCAGCAGTTTAAGAGCAGGGCTATCTGGGGCCAACGTCCTGACTTTC. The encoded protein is CASSLRAGLSGANVLTF.

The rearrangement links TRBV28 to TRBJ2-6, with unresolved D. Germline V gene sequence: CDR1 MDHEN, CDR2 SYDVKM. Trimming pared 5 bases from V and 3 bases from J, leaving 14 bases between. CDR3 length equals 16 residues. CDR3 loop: CASSIVVALGANVLTF. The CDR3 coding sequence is TGTGCCAGCAGTATCGTGGTAGCCCTTGGGGCCAACGTCCTGACTTTC. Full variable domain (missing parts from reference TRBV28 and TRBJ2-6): DVKVTQSSRYLVKRTGEKVFLECVQDMDHENMFWYRQDPGLGLRLIYFSYDVKMKEKGDIPEGYSVSREKKERFSLILESASTNQTSMYLCASSIVVALGANVLTFGAGSRLTVL.

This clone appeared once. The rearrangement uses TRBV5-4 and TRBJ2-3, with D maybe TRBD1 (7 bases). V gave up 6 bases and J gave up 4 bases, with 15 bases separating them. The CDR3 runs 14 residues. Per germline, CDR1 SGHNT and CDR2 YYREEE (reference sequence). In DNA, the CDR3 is TGTGCCAGCAACCCAGGGGGGTGGTCAGATACGCAGTATTTT. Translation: CASNPGGWSDTQYF. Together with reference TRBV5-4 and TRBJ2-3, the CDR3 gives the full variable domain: ETGVTQSPTHLIKTRGQQVTLRCSSQSGHNTVSWYQQALGQGPQFIFQYYREEENGRGNFPPRFSGLQFPNYSSELNVNALELDDSALYLCASNPGGWSDTQYFGPGTRLTVL.

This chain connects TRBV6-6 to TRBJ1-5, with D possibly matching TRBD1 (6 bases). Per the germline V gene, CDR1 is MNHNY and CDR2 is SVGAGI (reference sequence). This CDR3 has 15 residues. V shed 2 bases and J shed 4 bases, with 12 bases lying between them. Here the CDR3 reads CASSYKRDINQPQHF. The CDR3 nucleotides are TGTGCCAGCAGTTACAAGCGGGACATAAATCAGCCCCAGCATTTT.

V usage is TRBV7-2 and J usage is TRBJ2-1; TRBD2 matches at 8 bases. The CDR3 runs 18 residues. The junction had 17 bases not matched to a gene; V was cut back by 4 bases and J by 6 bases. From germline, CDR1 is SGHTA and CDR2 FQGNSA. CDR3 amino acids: CASSSRGGSGGLANEQFF. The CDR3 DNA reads TGTGCCAGCAGCTCCCGGGGAGGAAGCGGAGGACTAGCCAATGAGCAGTTCTTC.

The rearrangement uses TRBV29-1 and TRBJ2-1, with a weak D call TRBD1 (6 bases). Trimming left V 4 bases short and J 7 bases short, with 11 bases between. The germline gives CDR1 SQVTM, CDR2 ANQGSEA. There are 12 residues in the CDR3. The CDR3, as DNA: TGCAGCGTTGCCCCACAGGGAAATGAGCAGTTCTTC. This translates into CSVAPQGNEQFF.

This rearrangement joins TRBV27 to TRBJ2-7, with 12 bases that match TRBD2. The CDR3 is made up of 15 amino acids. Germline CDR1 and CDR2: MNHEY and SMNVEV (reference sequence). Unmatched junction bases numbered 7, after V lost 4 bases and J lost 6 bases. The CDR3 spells CASSSLAGGPGEQYF. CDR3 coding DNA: TGTGCCAGCAGTTCCCTAGCGGGAGGGCCGGGCGAGCAGTACTTC.

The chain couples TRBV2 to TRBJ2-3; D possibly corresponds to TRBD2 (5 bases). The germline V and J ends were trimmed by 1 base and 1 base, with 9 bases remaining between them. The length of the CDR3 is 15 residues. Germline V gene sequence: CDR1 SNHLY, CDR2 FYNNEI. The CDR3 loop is CASSEERAGTDTQYF. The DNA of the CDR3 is TGTGCCAGCAGTGAAGAGAGGGCCGGCACAGATACGCAGTATTTT.

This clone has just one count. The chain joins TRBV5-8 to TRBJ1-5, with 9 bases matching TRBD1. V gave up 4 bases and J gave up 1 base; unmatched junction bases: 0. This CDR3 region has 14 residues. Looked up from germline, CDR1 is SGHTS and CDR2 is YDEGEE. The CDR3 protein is CASSGQGSNQPQHF. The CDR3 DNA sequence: TGTGCCAGCAGCGGACAGGGGAGCAATCAGCCCCAGCATTTT.

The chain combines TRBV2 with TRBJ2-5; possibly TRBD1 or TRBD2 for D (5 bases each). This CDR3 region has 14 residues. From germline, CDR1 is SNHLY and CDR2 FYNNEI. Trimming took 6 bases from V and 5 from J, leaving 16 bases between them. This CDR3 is CASRGTWPPETQYF. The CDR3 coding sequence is TGTGCCAGCAGGGGGACCTGGCCGCCGGAGACCCAGTACTTC.

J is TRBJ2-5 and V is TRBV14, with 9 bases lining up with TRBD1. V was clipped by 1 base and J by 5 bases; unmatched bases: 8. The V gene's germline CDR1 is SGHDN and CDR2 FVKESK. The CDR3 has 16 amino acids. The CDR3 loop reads CASSQVYRGQRETQYF. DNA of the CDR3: TGTGCCAGCAGCCAAGTTTACAGGGGGCAGCGGGAGACCCAGTACTTC.

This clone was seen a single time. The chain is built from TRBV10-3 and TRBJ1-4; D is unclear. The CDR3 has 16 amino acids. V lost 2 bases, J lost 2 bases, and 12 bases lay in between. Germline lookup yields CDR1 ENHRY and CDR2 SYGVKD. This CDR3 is CAISERGLQTNEKLFF. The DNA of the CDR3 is TGTGCCATCAGTGAGAGAGGGCTCCAGACTAATGAAAAACTGTTTTTT.

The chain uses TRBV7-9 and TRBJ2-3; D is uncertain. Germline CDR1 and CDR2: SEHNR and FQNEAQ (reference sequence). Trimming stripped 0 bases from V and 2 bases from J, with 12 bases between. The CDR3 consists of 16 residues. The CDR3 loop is CASSLASVLATDTQYF. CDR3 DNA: TGTGCCAGCAGCTTAGCTTCAGTTCTGGCCACAGATACGCAGTATTTT.

Here the CDR3 reads CSVQGYYGYTF. In DNA form, the CDR3 reads TGCAGCGTTCAGGGGTACTATGGCTACACCTTC. The J gene is TRBJ1-2, the V gene TRBV29-1; a weak D match, TRBD1 (6 bases). The CDR3 is 11 residues long. In germline, CDR1 is SQVTM, CDR2 ANQGSEA. The V end lost 5 bases, the J end lost 3 bases, and 7 bases lay between the germline ends.

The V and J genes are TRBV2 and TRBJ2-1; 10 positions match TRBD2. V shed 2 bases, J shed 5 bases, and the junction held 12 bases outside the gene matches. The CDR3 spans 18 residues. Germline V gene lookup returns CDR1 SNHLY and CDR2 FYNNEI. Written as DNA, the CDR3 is TGTGCCAGCAGTGAATGGGGTCAAGCGGGAGGGCCACACAATGAGCAGTTCTTC. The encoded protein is CASSEWGQAGGPHNEQFF. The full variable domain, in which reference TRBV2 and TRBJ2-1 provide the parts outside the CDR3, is EPEVTQTPSHQVTQMGQEVILRCVPISNHLYFYWYRQILGQKVEFLVSFYNNEISEKSEIFDDQFSVERPDGSNFTLKIRSTKLEDSAMYFCASSEWGQAGGPHNEQFFGPGTRLTVL.

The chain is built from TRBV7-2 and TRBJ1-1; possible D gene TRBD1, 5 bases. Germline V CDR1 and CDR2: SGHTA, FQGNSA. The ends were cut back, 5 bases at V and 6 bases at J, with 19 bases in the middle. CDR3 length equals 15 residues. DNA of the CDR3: TGTGCCAGCAGCCCTGACAGTATGGGAGTTGCTGAAGCTTTCTTT. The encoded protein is CASSPDSMGVAEAFF.